This T cell receptor beta chain was retrieved from a study of metastatic and nonmetastatic thyroid tumors. Study at large: Comparative analysis of repertoires was undertaken across blood and tumor or nodule tissue obtained from malignant and benign thyroid patients. Study results and caveats: It was reported that TCR beta diversity was significantly higher in malignant thyroid tumors than benign nodules, in blood and tumor.

This CDR3 spans 16 amino acids. The germline CDR1 and CDR2 sequences are SGHAT and FQNNGV. The trim removed 5 bases at V and 7 bases at J, leaving 16 bases unmatched. Prior to thyroid surgery, none of the patients had received any treatment. Per the study methods: Using the CDR3 differences seen across clinicopathological groups, the authors built a distant-metastasis classifier for papillary thyroid cancer, which was meant to discriminate distant-metastatic patients. TCRdb re-clonotyped the PCR reads via MiXCR. TCRdb assigned the V and J calls; the authors' analysis was not used. The sample lists 35,000 to 55,000 clones; around 25% were seen once. Concerning this clone: Its antigen remains unidentified.

The TCR comes from a male donor with papillary thyroid cancer or a benign thyroid nodule (not recorded which). Some clones in this sample may be carry-over from other donors' samples. The sample taken for sequencing was blood. V is TRBV11-2 and J is TRBJ1-2, with 7 nucleotides matching TRBD1. The DNA of the CDR3 is TGTGCCAGCAGCCCCCACGGACAGGCCATCTTGTTTGGCTACACCTTC. The encoded protein is CASSPHGQAILFGYTF.